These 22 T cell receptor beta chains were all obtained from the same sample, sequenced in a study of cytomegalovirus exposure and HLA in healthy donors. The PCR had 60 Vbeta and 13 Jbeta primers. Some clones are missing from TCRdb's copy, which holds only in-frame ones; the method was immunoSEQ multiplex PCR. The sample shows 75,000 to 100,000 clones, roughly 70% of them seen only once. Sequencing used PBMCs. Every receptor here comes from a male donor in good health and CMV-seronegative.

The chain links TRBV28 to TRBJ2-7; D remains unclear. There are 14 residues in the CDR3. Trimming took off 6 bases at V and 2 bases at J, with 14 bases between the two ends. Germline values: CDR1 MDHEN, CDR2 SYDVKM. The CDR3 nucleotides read TGTGCCAGCAGCATGATGGGCAGCACCTACGAGCAGTACTTC. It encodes CASSMMGSTYEQYF.

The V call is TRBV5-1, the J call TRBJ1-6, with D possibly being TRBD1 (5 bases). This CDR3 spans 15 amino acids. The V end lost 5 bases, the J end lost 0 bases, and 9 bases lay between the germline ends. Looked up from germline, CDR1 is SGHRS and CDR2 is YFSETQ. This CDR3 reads CASSRDFSYNSPLHF. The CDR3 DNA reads TGCGCCAGCAGTCGGGACTTCTCCTATAATTCACCCCTCCACTTT.

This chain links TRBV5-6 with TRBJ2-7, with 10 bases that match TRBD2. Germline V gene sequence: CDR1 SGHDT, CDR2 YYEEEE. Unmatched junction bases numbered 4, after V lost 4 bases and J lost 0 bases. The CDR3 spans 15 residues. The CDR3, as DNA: TGTGCCAGCAGCGGCACTAGCGGGATCTCCTACGAGCAGTACTTC. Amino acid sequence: CASSGTSGISYEQYF.

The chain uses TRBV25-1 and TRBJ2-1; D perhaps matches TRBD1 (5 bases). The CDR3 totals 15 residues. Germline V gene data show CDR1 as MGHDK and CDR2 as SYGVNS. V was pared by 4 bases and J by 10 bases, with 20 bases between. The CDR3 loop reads CASSASKGITTEQFF. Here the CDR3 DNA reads TGTGCCAGCAGTGCGTCTAAGGGGATAACTACCGAGCAGTTCTTC.

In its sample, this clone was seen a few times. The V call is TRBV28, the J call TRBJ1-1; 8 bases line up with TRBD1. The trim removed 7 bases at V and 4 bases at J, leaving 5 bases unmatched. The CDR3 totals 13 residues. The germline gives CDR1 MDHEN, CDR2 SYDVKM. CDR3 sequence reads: CASTPGQGTEAFF. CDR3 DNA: TGTGCCAGCACCCCCGGACAGGGCACTGAAGCTTTCTTT.

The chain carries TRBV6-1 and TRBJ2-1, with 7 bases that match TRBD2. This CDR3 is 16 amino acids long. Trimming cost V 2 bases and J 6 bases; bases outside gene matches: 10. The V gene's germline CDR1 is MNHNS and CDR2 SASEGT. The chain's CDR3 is CASSEWLAALGNEQFF. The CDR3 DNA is TGTGCCAGCAGTGAATGGCTAGCGGCACTGGGCAATGAGCAGTTCTTC.

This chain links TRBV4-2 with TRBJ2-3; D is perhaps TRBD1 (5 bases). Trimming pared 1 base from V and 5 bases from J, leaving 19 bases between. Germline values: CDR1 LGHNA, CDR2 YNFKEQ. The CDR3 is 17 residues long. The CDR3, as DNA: TGTGCCAGCAGCCAAGGACGACTCTCCAGTCAGGGAGATACGCAGTATTTT. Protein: CASSQGRLSSQGDTQYF.

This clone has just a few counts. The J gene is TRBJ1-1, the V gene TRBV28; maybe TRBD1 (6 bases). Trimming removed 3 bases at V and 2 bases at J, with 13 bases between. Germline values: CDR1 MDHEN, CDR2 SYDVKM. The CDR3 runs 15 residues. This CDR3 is CASSLPQGINTEAFF. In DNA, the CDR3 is TGTGCCAGCAGTTTGCCACAGGGAATAAACACTGAAGCTTTCTTT.

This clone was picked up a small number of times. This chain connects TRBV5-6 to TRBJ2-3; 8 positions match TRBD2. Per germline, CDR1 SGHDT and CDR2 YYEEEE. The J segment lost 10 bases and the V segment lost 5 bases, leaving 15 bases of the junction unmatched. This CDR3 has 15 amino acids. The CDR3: CASRHWGNSGIAQYF. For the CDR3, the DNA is TGTGCCAGCAGACATTGGGGAAATAGCGGGATAGCGCAGTATTTT.

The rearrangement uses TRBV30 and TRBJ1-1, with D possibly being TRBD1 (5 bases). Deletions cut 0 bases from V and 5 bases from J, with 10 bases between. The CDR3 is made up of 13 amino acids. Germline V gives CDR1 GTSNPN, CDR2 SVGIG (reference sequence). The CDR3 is CAWSVQTVTEAFF. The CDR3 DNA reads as TGTGCCTGGAGTGTACAGACAGTAACTGAAGCTTTCTTT.

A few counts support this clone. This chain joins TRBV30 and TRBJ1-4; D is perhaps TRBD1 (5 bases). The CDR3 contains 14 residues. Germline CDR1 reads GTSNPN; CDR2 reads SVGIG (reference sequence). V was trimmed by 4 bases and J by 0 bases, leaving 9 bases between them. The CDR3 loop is CAWTQGPTNEKLFF. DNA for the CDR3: TGTGCCTGGACCCAGGGCCCAACTAATGAAAAACTGTTTTTT.

CDR3 DNA sequence: TGTGCCTGGAGTGTACGCGGACTAGCGGGAGGCCAGGAGTTCTTC. This translates into CAWSVRGLAGGQEFF. This chain uses TRBV30 with TRBJ2-1, with 14 bases that match TRBD2. The CDR3 length is 15 residues. V trimming: 0 bases; J trimming: 14 bases; junction bases outside the gene matches: 9. Per germline, CDR1 GTSNPN and CDR2 SVGIG (reference sequence).

The CDR3 sequence: CASSPHRGQGNQPQHF. CDR3 DNA sequence: TGTGCCAGCAGTCCTCACCGCGGACAGGGAAATCAGCCCCAGCATTTT. The rearrangement uses TRBV28 and TRBJ1-5, with 8 bases identical to TRBD1. CDR1 is MDHEN, CDR2 SYDVKM, per germline. There are 16 residues in the CDR3. Trimming at V came to 5 bases and at J to 4 bases, leaving 10 bases not matched to a gene.

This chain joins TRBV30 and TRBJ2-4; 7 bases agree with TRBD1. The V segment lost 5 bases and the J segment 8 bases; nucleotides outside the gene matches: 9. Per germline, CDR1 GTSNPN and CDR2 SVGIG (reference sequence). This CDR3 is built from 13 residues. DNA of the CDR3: TGTGCCTGGGACACAGGGGTCGGACACATTCAGTACTTC. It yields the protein CAWDTGVGHIQYF.

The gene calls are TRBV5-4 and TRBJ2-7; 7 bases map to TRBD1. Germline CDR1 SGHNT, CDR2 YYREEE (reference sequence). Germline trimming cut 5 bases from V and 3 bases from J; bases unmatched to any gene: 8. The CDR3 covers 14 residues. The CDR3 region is CASRDNRGSYEQYF. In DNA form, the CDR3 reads TGTGCCAGCAGAGATAACAGGGGAAGCTACGAGCAGTACTTC. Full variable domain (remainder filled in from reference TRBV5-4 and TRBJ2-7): ETGVTQSPTHLIKTRGQQVTLRCSSQSGHNTVSWYQQALGQGPQFIFQYYREEENGRGNFPPRFSGLQFPNYSSELNVNALELDDSALYLCASRDNRGSYEQYFGPGTRLTVT.

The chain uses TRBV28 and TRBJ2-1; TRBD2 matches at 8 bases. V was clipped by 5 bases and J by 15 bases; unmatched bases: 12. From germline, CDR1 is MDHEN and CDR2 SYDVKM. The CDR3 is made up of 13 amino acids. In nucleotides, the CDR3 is TGTGCCAGCAGTAACAGCGGGAGAGAGCCCCCGTTCTTC. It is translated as CASSNSGREPPFF.

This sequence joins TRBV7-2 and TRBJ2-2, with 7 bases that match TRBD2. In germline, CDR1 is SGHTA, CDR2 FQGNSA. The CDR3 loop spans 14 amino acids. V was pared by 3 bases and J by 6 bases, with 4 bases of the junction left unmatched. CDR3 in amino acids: CASSFSAGPGELFF. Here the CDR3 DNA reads TGTGCCAGCAGCTTTTCAGCGGGACCCGGGGAGCTGTTTTTT.

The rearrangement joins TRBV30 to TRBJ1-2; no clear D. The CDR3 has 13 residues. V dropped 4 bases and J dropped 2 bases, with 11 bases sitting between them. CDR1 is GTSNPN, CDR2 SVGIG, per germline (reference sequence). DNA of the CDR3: TGTGCCTGGATGGCCAGAGGCAACTATGGCTACACCTTC. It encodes CAWMARGNYGYTF.

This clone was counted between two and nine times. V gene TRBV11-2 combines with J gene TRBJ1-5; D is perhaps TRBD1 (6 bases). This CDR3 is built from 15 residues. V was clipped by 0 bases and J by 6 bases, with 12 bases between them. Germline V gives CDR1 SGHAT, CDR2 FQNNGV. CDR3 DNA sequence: TGTGCCAGCAGCTTAGACAGGGGAGCAGGTCAGCCCCAGCATTTT. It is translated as CASSLDRGAGQPQHF.

CDR3 DNA: TGTGCCAGCAGTGAAGAAGAGGGTGGCAATCAGCCCCAGCATTTT. Protein sequence: CASSEEEGGNQPQHF. The rearrangement uses TRBV6-1 and TRBJ1-5; D gene uncertain. Trimming removed 1 base at V and 2 bases at J, with 9 bases between. This CDR3 comprises 15 residues. Germline CDR1 is MNHNS and CDR2 is SASEGT.

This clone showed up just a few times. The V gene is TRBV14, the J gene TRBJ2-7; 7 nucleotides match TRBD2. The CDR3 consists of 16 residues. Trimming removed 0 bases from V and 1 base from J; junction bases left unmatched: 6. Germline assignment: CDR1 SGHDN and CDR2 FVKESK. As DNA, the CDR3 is TGTGCCAGCAGCCAAGATGGGAGGGCGGGTTCCTACGAGCAGTACTTC. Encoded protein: CASSQDGRAGSYEQYF.

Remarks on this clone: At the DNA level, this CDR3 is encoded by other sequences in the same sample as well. The CDR3 nucleotides read TGTGCCAGCAGTCTACGGGGGGGGAAACAGGGGGAGACCCAGTACTTC. As protein: CASSLRGGKQGETQYF. This chain connects TRBV7-6 to TRBJ2-5; TRBD2 is a possible D gene (8 bases). The length of the CDR3 is 16 residues. Trimming took off 6 bases at V and 5 bases at J, with 22 bases between the two ends. Germline lookup yields CDR1 SGHVS and CDR2 FNYEAQ.